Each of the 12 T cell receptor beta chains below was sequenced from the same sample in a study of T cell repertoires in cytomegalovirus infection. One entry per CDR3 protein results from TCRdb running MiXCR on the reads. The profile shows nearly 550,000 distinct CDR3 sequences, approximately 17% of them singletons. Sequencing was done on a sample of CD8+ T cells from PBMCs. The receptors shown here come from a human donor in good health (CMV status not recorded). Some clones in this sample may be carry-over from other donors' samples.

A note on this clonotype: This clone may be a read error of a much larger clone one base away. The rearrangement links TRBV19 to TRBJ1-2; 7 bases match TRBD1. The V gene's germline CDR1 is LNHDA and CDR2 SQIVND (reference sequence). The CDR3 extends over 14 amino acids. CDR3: CASSDHGDSYGYSF. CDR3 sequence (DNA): TGTGCCAGTAGCGACCACGGGGACAGCTATGGCTACTCCTTC.

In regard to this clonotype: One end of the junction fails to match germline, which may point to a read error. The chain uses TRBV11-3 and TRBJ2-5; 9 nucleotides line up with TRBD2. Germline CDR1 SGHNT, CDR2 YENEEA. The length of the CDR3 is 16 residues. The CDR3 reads CASSLDEREAQATQYF. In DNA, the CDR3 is TGTGCCAGCAGCTTAGACGAGCGGGAGGCACAAGCGACCCAGTACTTC.

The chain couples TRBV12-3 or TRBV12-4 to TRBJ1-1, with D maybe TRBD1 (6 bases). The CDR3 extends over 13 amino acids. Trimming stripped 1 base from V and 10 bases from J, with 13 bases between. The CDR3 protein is CASSLGQGGGAFF. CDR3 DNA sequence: TGTGCCAGCAGTTTAGGGCAAGGGGGGGGAGCTTTCTTT.

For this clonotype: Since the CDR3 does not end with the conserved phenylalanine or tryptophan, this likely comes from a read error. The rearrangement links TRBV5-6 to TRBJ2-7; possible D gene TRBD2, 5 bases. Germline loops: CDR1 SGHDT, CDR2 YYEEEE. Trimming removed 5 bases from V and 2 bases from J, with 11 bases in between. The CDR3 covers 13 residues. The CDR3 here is CASSPGRTYEQYY. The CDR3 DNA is TGTGCCAGCAGTCCGGGAAGAACCTACGAGCAGTACTAC.

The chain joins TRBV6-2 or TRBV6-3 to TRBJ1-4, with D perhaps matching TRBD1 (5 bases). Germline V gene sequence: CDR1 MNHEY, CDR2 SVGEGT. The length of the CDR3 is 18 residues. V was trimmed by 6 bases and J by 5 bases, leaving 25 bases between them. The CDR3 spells CASSSPGRVSRRNEKLFF. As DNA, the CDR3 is TGTGCCAGCAGCTCCCCGGGACGGGTTTCCAGAAGGAATGAAAAACTGTTTTTT.

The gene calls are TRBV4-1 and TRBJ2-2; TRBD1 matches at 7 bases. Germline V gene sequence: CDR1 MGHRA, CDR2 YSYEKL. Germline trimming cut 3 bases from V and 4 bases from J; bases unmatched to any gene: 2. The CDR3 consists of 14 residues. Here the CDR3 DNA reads TGCGCCAGCAGCCACTCAGGGGGCACCGGGGAGCTGTTTTTT. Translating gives CASSHSGGTGELFF.

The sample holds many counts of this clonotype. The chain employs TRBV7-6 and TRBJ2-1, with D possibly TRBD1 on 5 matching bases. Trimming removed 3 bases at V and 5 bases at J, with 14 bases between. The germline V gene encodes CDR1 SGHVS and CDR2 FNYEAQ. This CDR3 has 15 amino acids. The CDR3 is CASSLIRTLDNEQFF. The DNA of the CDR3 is TGTGCCAGCAGCTTGATTCGGACACTTGACAATGAGCAGTTCTTC.

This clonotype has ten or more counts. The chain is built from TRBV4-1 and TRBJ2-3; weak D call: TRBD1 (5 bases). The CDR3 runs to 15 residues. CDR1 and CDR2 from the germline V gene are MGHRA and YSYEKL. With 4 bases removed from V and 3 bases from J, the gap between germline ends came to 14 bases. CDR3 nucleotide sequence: TGCGCCAGCAGCCTTGCCAGGGCCGGAACAGATACGCAGTATTTT. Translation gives CASSLARAGTDTQYF.

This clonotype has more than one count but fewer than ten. CDR3 sequence: CASGNSLRGAYEQYF. The CDR3 DNA is TGTGCCAGCGGAAACTCTCTCCGGGGGGCCTACGAGCAGTACTTC. V is TRBV25-1 and J is TRBJ2-7; 7 nucleotides agree with TRBD2. J was trimmed by 2 bases and V by 8 bases; bases with no gene match: 12. CDR1 MGHDK and CDR2 SYGVNS come from the germline V gene. The CDR3 contains 15 residues.

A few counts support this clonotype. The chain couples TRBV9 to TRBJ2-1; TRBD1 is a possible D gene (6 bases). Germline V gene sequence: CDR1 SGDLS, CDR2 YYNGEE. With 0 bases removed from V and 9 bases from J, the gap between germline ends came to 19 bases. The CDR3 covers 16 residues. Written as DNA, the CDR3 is TGTGCCAGCAGCGTAGTGTCCGGGACACGGGCCGGTGAGCAGTTCTTC. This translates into CASSVVSGTRAGEQFF.

CDR3 coding DNA: TGCAGCGTTGAAGAAGTATTTCCGGGGGGATACGAGCAGTACTTC. Translated, it gives CSVEEVFPGGYEQYF. The V call is TRBV29-1, the J call TRBJ2-7; 7 nucleotides match TRBD2. V trimming: 0 bases; J trimming: 4 bases; junction bases outside the gene matches: 9. Germline V gene sequence: CDR1 SQVTM, CDR2 ANQGSEA. This CDR3 contains 15 residues.

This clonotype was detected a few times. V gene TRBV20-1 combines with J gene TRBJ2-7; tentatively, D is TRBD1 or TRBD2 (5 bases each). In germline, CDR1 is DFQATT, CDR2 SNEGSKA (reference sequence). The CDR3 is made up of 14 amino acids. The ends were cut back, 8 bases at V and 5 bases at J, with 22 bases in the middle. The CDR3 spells CSQWSGTPVDEQYF. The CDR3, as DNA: TGCAGTCAGTGGTCCGGGACCCCTGTCGACGAGCAGTACTTC.